This T cell receptor beta chain was sequenced for a study of CD8 T cells in ankylosing spondylitis. The study, taken as a whole, reports: Relatively scarce in peripheral blood, disease-linked clones were CD8+. Disease-linked clones reportedly showed significant enrichment in matched ankylosing spondylitis synovial fluid. Several highly homologous variants made up a TCR beta motif that seemed to typify ankylosing spondylitis blood.

Researchers built TCR beta libraries using quantitative 5'-RACE with molecular barcodes. One entry per CDR3 protein results from TCRdb running MiXCR on the 5' RACE reads. In the table there are around 230,000 distinct CDR3 sequences, 8% to 9.5% of which are singletons. In regard to this clonotype: Its target is not known. A single base separates this from a much larger clone, so it may be a read error.

This CDR3 is built from 13 residues. Losses at the gene ends were 3 bases for V and 7 bases for J; bases not matched to a gene: 4. CDR1 is SGHTA, CDR2 FQGNSA, per germline. The chain recombines TRBV7-2 with TRBJ1-2, with 8 bases matching TRBD1. The specimen was blood, either unsorted or a sorted T cell fraction (not recorded which). The sequence was collected from a male donor with ankylosing spondylitis or in good health (not recorded which). As DNA, the CDR3 is TGTGCCAGCAGCTTCCGGGACAGGCGTGGCTACACCTTC. This codes for CASSFRDRRGYTF.